These 6 T cell receptor beta chains share one sample of origin, sequenced in a study of regulatory T cells in long-lasting Graves disease. Described time point: persistent/refractory GD, antithyroid drugs over 5 years with positive TRAb. Isolated PBMC RNA provided the starting material for the TCR library. CDR3 regions were amplified by Arm-PCR using iRepertoire HTBI primers to build TCR beta libraries. TCRdb re-called the multiplex PCR reads through MiXCR, storing one row per CDR3 protein. The sample lists roughly 470,000 distinct CDR3 sequences; around 21% were seen once. This sample comprised peripheral blood mononuclear cells (PBMCs), obtained when the disease was refractory, from a patient treated with antithyroid drugs. These receptors came from a female donor with Graves disease.

The chain joins TRBV9 to TRBJ2-3; weak D call: TRBD2 (5 bases). V dropped 0 bases and J dropped 0 bases, with 11 bases sitting between them. The CDR3 loop spans 16 amino acids. Germline V gene lookup returns CDR1 SGDLS and CDR2 YYNGEE. The CDR3 is CASSVEGGGSTDTQYF. CDR3 DNA sequence: TGTGCCAGCAGCGTAGAGGGTGGCGGGAGCACAGATACGCAGTATTTT.

This rearrangement joins TRBV27 to TRBJ1-5; D ambiguous. The germline CDR1 and CDR2 sequences are MNHEY and SMNVEV (reference sequence). The CDR3 has 15 amino acids. The V end lost 7 bases, the J end lost 1 base, and 14 bases lay between the germline ends. The CDR3 DNA follows: TGTGCCAGCAAAAAGGACTCGGGGAGCAATCAGCCCCAGCATTTT. Translated, it gives CASKKDSGSNQPQHF.

The chain carries TRBV5-1 and TRBJ1-1, with TRBD1 identical over 12 bases. Trimming at V came to 4 bases and at J to 4 bases, leaving 8 bases not matched to a gene. In germline, CDR1 is SGHRS, CDR2 YFSETQ. The CDR3 spans 16 residues. The CDR3 DNA sequence: TGCGCCAGCAGCATAGGGACAGGGGGCCGAGGCACTGAAGCTTTCTTT. Its protein product is CASSIGTGGRGTEAFF. Full variable domain (outside the CDR3, taken from reference TRBV5-1 and TRBJ1-1): KAGVTQTPRYLIKTRGQQVTLSCSPISGHRSVSWYQQTPGQGLQFLFEYFSETQRNKGNFPGRFSGRQFSNSRSEMNVSTLELGDSALYLCASSIGTGGRGTEAFFGQGTRLTVV.

The gene calls are TRBV10-2 and TRBJ1-4; D perhaps matches TRBD1 (6 bases). CDR1 is WSHSY, CDR2 SAAADI, per germline. This CDR3 has 14 residues. V dropped 6 bases and J dropped 8 bases, with 16 bases sitting between them. As DNA, the CDR3 is TGCGCCAGCAGGGTGACAGGACCCAGGGAAAAACTGTTTTTT. Its protein is CASRVTGPREKLFF.

The table lists this clonotype with many counts. The CDR3 bases are TGTGCCAGCAGTAAGGGCCCGGCGATGGCGAGCAATCAGCCCCAGCATTTT. Translation gives CASSKGPAMASNQPQHF. The J gene is TRBJ1-5, the V gene TRBV2, with D uncertain. Between the trimmed V and J ends, which lost 5 bases and 1 base, there was a span of 18 bases. This CDR3 has 17 amino acids. Germline assignment: CDR1 SNHLY and CDR2 FYNNEI.

The sample holds many counts of this clonotype. This rearrangement joins TRBV7-8 to TRBJ1-5, with a possible D match to TRBD1 (5 bases). V shed 0 bases and J shed 9 bases, with 12 bases lying between them. Germline assignment: CDR1 SGHVS and CDR2 FQNEAQ. This CDR3 is built from 14 residues. CDR3 sequence reads: CASSLAGTERPQHF. The CDR3 DNA sequence: TGTGCCAGCAGCTTAGCGGGGACCGAGAGGCCCCAGCATTTT.